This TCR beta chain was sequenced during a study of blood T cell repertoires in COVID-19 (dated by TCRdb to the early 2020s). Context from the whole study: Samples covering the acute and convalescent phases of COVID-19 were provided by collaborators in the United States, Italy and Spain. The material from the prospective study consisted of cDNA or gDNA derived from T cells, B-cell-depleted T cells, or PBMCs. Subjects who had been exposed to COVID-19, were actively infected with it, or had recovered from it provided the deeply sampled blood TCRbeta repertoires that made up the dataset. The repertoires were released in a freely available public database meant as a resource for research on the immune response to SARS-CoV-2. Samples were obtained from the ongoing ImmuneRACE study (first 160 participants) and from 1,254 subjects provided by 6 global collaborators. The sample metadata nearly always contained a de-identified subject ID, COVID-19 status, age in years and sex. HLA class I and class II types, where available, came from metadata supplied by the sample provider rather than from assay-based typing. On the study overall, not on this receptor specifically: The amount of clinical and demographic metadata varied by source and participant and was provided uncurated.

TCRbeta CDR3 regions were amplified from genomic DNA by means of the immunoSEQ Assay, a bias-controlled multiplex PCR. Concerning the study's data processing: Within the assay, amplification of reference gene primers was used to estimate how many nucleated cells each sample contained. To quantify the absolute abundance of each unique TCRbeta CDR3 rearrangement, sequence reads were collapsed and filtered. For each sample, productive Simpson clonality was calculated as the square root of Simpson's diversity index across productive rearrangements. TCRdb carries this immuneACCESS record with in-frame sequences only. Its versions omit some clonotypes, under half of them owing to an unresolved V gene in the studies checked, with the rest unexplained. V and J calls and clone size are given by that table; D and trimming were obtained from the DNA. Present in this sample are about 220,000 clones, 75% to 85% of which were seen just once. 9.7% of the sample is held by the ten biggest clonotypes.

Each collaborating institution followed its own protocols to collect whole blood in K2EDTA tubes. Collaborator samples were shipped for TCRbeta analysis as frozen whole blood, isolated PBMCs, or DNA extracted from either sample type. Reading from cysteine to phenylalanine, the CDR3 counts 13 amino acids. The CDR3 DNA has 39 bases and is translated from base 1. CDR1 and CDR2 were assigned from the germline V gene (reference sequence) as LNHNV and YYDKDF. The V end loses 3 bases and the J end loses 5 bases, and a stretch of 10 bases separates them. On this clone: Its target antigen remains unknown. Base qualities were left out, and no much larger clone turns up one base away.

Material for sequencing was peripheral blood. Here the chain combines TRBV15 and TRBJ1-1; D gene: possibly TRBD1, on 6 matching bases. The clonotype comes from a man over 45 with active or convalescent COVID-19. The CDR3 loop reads CATSRIQGTEAFF. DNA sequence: TGTGCCACCAGCAGGATCCAGGGGACTGAAGCTTTCTTT.